This T cell receptor beta chain originates from a study of blood T cell repertoires in COVID-19. Looking at the study overall: COVID-19 samples collected from the United States, Italy and Spain covered acute and convalescent phases. T cells, B-cell-depleted T cells, or PBMCs provided the cDNA or gDNA that served as material.

Authors' data handling: Estimation of nucleated cell counts was performed using reference gene primer amplification. Profiled with immunoSEQ multiplex PCR; TCRdb holds only in-frame clones, not every one. D and trimming come from the DNA, and the V and J calls and clone size come from that table. The sample has about 98,000 clones, around 81% seen once; the top ten hold approximately 4%. This clone has a handful of counts. At the DNA level, this CDR3 is encoded by other sequences in the same sample as well. The TCR sequence derives from a man aged 55 to 70 with acute or convalescent COVID-19. Sequenced material: peripheral blood.

The CDR3 DNA sequence: TGTGCCAGCAGCCCGGGACAGAACTATGGCTACACCTTC. Amino acid sequence: CASSPGQNYGYTF. The V call is TRBV7-3, the J call TRBJ1-2, with 7 nucleotides matching TRBD1. The ends lost 5 bases at V and 2 bases at J; junction bases unmatched: 2. This CDR3 region has 13 residues. CDR1 and CDR2 (germline): SGHTA, FQGTGA.